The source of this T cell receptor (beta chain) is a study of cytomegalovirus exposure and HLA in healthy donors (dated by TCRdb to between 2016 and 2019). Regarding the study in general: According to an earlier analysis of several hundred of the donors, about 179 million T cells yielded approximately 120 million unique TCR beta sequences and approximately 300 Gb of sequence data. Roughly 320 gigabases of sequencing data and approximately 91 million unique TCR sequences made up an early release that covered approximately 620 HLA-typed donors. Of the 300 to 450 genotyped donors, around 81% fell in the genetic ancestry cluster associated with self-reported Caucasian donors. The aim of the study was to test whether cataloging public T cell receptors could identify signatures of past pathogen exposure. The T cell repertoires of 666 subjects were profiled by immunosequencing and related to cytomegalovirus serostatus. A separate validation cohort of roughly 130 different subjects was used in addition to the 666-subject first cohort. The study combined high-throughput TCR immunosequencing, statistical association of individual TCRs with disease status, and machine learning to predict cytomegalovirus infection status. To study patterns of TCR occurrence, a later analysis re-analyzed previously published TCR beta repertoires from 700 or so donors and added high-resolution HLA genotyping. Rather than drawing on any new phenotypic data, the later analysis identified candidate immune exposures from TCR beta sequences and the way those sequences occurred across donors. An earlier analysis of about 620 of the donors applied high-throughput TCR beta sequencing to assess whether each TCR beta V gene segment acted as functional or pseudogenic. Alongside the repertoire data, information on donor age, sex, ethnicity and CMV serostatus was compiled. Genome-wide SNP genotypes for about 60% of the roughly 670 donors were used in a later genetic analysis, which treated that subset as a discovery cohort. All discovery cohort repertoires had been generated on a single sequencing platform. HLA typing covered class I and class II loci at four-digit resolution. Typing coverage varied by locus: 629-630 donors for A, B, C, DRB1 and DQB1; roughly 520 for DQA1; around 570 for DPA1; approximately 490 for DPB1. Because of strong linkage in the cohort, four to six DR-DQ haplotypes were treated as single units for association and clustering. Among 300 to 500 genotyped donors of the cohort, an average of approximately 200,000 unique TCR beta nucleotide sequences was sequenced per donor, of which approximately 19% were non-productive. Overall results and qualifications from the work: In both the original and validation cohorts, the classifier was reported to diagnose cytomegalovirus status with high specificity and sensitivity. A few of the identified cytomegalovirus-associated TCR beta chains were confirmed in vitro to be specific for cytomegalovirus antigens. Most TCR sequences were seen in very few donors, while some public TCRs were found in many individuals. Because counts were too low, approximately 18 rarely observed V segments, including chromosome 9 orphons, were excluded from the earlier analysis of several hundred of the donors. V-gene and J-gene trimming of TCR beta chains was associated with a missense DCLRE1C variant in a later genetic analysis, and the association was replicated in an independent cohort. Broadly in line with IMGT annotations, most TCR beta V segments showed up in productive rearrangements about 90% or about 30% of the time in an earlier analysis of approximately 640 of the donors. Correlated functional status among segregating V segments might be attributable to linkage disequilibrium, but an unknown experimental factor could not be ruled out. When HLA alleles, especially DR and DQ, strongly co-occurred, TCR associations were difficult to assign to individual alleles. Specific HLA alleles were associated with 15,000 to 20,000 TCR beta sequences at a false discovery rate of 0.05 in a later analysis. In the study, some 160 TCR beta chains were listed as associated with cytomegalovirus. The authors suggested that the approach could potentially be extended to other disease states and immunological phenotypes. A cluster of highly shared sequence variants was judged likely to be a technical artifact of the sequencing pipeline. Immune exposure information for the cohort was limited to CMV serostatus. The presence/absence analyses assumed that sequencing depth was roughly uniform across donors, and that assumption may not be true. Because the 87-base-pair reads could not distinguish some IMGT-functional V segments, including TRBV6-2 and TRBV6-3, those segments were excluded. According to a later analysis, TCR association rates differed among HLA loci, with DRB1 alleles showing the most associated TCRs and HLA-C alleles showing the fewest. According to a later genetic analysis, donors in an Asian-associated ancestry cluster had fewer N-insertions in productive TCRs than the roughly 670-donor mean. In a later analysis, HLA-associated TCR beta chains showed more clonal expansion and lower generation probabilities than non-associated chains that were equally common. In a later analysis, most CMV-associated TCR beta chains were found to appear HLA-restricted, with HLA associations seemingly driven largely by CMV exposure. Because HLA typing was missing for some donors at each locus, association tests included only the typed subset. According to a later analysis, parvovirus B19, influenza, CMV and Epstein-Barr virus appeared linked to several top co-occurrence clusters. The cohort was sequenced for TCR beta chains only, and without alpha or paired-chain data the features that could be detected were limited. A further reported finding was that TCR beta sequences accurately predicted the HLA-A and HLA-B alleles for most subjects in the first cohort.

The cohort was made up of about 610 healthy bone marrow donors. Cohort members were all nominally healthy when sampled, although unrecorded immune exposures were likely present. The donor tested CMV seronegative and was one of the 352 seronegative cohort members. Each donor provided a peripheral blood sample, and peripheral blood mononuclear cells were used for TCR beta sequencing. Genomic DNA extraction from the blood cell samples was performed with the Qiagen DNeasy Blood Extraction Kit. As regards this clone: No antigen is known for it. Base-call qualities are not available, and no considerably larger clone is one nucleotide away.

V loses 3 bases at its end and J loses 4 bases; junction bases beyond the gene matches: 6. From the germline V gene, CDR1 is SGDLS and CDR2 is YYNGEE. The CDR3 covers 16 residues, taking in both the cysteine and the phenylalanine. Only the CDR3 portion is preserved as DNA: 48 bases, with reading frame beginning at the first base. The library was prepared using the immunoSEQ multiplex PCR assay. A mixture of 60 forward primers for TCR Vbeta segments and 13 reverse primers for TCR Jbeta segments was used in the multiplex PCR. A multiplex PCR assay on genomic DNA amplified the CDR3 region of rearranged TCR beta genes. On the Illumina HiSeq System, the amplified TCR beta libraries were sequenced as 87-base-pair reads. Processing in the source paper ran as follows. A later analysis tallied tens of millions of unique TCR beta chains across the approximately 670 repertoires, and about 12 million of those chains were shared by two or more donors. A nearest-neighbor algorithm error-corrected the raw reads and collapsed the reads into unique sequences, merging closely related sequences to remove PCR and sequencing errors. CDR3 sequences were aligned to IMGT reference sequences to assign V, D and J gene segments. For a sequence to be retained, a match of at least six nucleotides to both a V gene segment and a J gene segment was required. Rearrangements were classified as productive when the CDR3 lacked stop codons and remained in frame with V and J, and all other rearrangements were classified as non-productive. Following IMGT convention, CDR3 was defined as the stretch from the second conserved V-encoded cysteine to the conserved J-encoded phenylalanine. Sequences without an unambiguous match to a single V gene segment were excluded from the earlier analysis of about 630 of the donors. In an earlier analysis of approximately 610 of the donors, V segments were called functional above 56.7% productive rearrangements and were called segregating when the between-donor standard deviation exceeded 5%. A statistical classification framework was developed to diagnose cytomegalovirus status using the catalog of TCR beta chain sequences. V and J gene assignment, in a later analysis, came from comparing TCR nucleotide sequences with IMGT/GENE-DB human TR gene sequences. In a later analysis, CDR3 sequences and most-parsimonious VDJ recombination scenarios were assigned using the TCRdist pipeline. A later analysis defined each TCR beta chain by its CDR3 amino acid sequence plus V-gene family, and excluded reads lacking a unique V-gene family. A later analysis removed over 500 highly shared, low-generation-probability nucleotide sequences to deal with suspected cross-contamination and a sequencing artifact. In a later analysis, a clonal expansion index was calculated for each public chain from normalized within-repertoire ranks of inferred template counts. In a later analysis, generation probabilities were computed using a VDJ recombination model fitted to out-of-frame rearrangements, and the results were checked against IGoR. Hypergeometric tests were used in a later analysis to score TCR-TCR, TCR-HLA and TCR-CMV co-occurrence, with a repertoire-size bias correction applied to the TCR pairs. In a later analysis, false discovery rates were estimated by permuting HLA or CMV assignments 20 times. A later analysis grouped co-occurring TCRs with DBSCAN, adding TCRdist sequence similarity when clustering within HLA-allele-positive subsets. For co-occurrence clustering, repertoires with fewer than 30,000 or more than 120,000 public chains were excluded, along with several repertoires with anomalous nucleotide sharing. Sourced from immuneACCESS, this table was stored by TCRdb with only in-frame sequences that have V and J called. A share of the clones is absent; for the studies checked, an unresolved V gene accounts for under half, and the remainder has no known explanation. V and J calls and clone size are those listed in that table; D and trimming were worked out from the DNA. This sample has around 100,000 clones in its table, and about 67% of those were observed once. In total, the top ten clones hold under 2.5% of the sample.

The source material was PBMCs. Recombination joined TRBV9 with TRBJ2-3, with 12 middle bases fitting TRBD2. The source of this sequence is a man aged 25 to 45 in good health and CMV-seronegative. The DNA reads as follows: TGTGCCAGCAGCGCCCCACTAGCGGGAGGTGCAGATACGCAGTATTTT. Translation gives CASSAPLAGGADTQYF.